This TCR beta chain was recorded in a study of PD-1 blockade in classical Hodgkin lymphoma. The study, taken as a whole, reports: The origin of the repertoire differences remains undefined, with disease activity or prior therapy as possible causes. Newly diagnosed patients had baseline TCR diversity that was reportedly lower than that of healthy donors.

Clones were read by immunoSEQ multiplex PCR, and TCRdb kept only the in-frame ones, dropping some. The sample has 35,000 to 45,000 clones; 85% to 90% are singletons. Each patient's relapse followed autologous stem cell transplantation, and brentuximab vedotin exposure varied. On this clone itself: Its antigen is as yet unknown. The sample has other DNA sequences that encode this CDR3 too.

V lost 8 bases and J lost 4; bases outside the gene matches: 11. Germline lookup yields CDR1 WSHSY and CDR2 SAAADI. This CDR3 comprises 15 residues. The sample here was peripheral blood mononuclear cells (PBMCs), taken before the second cycle of nivolumab. The chain carries TRBV10-2 and TRBJ2-3; 8 nucleotides align to TRBD1. The TCR was taken from a human donor with classical Hodgkin lymphoma. CDR3 bases: TGCGCCAGCGGGACAGGTCAACTCCGTGCAGATACGCAGTATTTT. It is translated as CASGTGQLRADTQYF.